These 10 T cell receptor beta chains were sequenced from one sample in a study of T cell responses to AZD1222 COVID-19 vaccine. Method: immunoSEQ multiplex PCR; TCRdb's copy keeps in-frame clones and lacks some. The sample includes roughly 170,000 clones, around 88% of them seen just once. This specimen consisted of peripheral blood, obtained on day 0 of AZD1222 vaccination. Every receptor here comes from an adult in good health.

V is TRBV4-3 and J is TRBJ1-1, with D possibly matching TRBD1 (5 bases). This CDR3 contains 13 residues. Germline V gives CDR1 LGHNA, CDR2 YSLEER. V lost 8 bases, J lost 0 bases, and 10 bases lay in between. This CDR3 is CASGDGLNTEAFF. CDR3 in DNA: TGCGCCAGCGGGGACGGATTGAACACTGAAGCTTTCTTT.

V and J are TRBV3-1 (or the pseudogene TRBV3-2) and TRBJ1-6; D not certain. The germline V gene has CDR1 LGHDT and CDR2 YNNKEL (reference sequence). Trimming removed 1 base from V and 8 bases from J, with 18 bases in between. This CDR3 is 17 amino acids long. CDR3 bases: TGTGCCAGCAGCCAAGCAAAACGCCTCTTTGTAGATTCACCCCTCCACTTT. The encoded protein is CASSQAKRLFVDSPLHF.

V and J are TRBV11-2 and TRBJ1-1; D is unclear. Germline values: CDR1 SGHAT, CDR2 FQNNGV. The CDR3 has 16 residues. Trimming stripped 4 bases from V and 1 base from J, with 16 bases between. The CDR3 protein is CASSSSYRTANTEAFF. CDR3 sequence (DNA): TGTGCCAGCAGCTCTAGTTATAGGACTGCGAACACTGAAGCTTTCTTT. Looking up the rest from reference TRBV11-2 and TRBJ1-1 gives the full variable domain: EAGVAQSPRYKIIEKRQSVAFWCNPISGHATLYWYQQILGQGPKLLIQFQNNGVVDDSQLPKDRFSAERLKGVDSTLKIQPAKLEDSAVYLCASSSSYRTANTEAFFGQGTRLTVV.

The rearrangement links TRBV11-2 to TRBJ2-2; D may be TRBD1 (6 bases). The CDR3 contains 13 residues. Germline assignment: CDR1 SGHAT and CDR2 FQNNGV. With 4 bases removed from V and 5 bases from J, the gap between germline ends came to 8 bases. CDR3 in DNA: TGTGCCAGCAGCTCCGACAGGACCGGGGAGCTGTTTTTT. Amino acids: CASSSDRTGELFF.

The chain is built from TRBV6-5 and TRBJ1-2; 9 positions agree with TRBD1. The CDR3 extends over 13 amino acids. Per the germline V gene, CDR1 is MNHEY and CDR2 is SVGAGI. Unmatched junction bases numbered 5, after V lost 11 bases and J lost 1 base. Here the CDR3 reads CAGGQGLNYGYTF. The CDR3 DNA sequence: TGTGCCGGGGGACAGGGCCTTAACTATGGCTACACCTTC.

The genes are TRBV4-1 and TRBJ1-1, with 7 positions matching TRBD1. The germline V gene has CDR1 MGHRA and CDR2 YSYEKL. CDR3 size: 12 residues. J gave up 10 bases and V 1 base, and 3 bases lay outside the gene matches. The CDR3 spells CASSQAKGAAFF. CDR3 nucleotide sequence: TGCGCCAGCAGCCAAGCCAAGGGGGCAGCTTTCTTT.

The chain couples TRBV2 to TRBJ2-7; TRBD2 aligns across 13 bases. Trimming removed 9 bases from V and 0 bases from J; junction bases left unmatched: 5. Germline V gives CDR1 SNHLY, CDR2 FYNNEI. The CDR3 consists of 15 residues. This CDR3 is CASGLAGVRSYEQYF. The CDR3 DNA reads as TGTGCCAGTGGACTAGCGGGGGTCCGCTCCTACGAGCAGTACTTC.

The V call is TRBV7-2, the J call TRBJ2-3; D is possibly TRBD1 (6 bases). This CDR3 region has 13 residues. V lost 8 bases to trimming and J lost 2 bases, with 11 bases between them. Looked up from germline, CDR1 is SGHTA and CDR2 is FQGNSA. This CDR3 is CASRRDNTDTQYF. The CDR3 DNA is TGTGCCAGCCGCCGGGACAACACAGATACGCAGTATTTT.

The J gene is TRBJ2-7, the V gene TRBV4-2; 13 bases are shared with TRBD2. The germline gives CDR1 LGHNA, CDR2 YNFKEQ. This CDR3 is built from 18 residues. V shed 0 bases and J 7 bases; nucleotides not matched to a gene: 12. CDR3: CASSQDRSGLAGAGEQYF. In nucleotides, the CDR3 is TGTGCCAGCAGCCAAGATCGGTCCGGACTAGCGGGGGCAGGGGAGCAGTACTTC.

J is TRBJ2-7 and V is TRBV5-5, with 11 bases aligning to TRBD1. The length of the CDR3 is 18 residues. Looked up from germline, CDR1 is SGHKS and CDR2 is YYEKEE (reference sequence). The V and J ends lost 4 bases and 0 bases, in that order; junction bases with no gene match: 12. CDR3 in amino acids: CASSPRTGGASSSYEQYF. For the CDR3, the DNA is TGTGCCAGCAGCCCGAGGACAGGGGGCGCTTCTAGCTCCTACGAGCAGTACTTC. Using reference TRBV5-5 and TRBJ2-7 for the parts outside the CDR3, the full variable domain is DAGVTQSPTHLIKTRGQQVTLRCSPISGHKSVSWYQQVLGQGPQFIFQYYEKEERGRGNFPDRFSARQFPNYSSELNVNALLLGDSALYLCASSPRTGGASSSYEQYFGPGTRLTVT.